The clone carrying this T cell receptor (beta chain) has ten or more counts. This entry belongs to a study of CD8+CD57+ T cells in acquired aplastic anemia. Looking at the study overall: Sorted CD4+ plus CD8+ cells gave DNA averaging approximately 2.9 ug.

Flow cytometry had shown expanded CD8+CD57+ cells in the patients chosen for sequencing. Patients, without exception, had severe acquired aplastic anemia. The use of genomic DNA as template underpinned the TCR beta VDJ and CDR3 profiling. TCRdb called the reads again in MiXCR, with one record for every CDR3 protein. This sample has approximately 470,000 distinct CDR3 sequences, with more than 25% found just once. The clonotype comes from a human donor with aplastic anemia. The sample comprised sorted CD4+, CD8+, or CD8+CD57+ T cells (not recorded which) from PBMCs.

CDR3 nucleotide sequence: TGTGCCAGCAGTTTACCCGCCGGCGGCTACACCTTC. Its protein is CASSLPAGGYTF. V and J are TRBV12-3 or TRBV12-4 and TRBJ1-2; D gene uncertain. The CDR3 extends over 12 amino acids. Trimming removed 2 bases at V and 8 bases at J, with 9 bases between.